The TCR beta chain under discussion was sequenced for a study of T cells in Graves' hyperthyroidism and ophthalmopathy. At least ten counts were recorded for this clonotype. The investigators amplified TCR beta CDR3 regions from RNA transcripts. RT-PCR in the first round (using the HTBI primer set) targeted the TCR CDR3. TCRdb fed the multiplex PCR reads into MiXCR, producing one record per CDR3 protein. In the table there are almost 600,000 distinct CDR3 sequences, more than 11% of which are singletons. At first hyperthyroidism diagnosis, before any ophthalmopathy symptoms, the blood sample was collected. This clonotype originated in a woman in her 30s with Graves' hyperthyroidism that later progressed to Graves' ophthalmopathy. Sequenced material: blood.

Written as DNA, the CDR3 is TGTGCCAGCAGTTTACCCCCTCTCCTCGACAGGGACCCCTACGAGCAGTACTTC. It is translated as CASSLPPLLDRDPYEQYF. The chain couples TRBV28 to TRBJ2-7; 7 bases align to TRBD1. Trimming cost V 2 bases and J 2 bases; bases outside gene matches: 15. CDR3 length equals 18 residues. The germline CDR1 and CDR2 sequences are MDHEN and SYDVKM.